This TCR beta chain was recovered during a study of cytomegalovirus exposure and HLA in healthy donors. General observations from the study: That first-cohort TCR clusters tended to co-occur in the 120 or so validation repertoires was found in a later analysis.

The CDR3 is made up of 15 amino acids. Trimming cost V 4 bases and J 4 bases; bases outside gene matches: 3. Germline-derived CDR1 and CDR2 are SGDLS and YYNGEE. Points on this clone: Its specificity is not known.

Sequencing was performed with immunoSEQ multiplex PCR; in TCRdb, only in-frame clones are kept and a portion is missing. The table records 140,000 or so clones, 80% to 95% of them present only once. The sequenced material came from PBMCs. V and J are TRBV9 and TRBJ2-1; the match to TRBD2 covers 12 bases. The sequence was obtained from a man aged 18 to 29 in good health and CMV-seronegative. The CDR3 is CASSKTSGGYNEQFF. In DNA, the CDR3 is TGTGCCAGCAGCAAGACTAGCGGGGGTTACAATGAGCAGTTCTTC.